Presented here are 4 T cell receptor beta chains from one specimen sequenced in a study of blood T cell repertoires in COVID-19. This table comes from immunoSEQ multiplex PCR, and its TCRdb copy is limited to in-frame clones, with some not included. The sample records 200,000 or so clones, roughly 88% being singletons. Input material: PBMCs or T cells enriched from blood (not recorded which). All receptors derive from a woman between 40 and 55 years old with acute COVID-19.

The chain carries TRBV6-4 and TRBJ1-2; tentatively, D is TRBD1 (5 bases). The germline CDR1 and CDR2 sequences are MRHNA and SNTAGT. CDR3 length: 13 residues. Trimming pared 3 bases from V and 4 bases from J, leaving 9 bases between. CDR3 residues: CASSESGGYGYTF. The CDR3 coding sequence is TGTGCCAGCAGTGAGTCGGGGGGCTATGGCTACACCTTC.

The CDR3 region has the DNA TGTGCCAGCAGCGTAGGCGGGGATTCACCCCTCCACTTT. It translates to CASSVGGDSPLHF. V is TRBV9 and J is TRBJ1-6; D is unclear. In germline, CDR1 is SGDLS, CDR2 YYNGEE. Trimming shortened V by 0 bases and J by 8 bases, and 6 bases separated the two germline ends. CDR3 size: 13 residues.

The gene calls are TRBV30 and TRBJ1-3, with D hard to call. V was cut by 4 bases and J by 3 bases, with 10 bases left in between. The CDR3 is made up of 13 amino acids. Germline values: CDR1 GTSNPN, CDR2 SVGIG (reference sequence). CDR3 loop: CAWIRYLGNTIYF. DNA for the CDR3: TGTGCCTGGATCAGATACCTTGGAAACACCATATATTTT.

The chain combines TRBV5-4 with TRBJ1-2, with 7 nucleotides matching TRBD1. The germline V gene encodes CDR1 SGHNT and CDR2 YYREEE (reference sequence). The CDR3 loop spans 16 amino acids. V shed 0 bases and J 2 bases; nucleotides not matched to a gene: 7. CDR3 coding DNA: TGTGCCAGCAGCTTGGCTCCGGACAGGTTAAACTATGGCTACACCTTC. This encodes CASSLAPDRLNYGYTF.